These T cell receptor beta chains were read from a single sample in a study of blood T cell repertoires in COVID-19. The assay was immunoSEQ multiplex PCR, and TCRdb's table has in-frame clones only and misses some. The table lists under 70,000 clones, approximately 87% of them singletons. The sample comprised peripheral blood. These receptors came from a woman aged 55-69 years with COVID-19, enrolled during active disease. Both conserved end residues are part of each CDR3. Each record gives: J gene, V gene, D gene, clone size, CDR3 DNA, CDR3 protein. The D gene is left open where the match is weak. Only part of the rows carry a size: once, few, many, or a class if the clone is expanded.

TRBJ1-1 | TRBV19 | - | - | TGTGCCAGTAGTATCTTCGGTTTTCGGGGAATCGGTCGAGACACTGAAGCTTTCTTT | CASSIFGFRGIGRDTEAFF
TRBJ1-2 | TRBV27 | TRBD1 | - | TGTGCCAGCAACCCGACAGGGGGGGTCTTTGACTATGGCTACACCTTC | CASNPTGGVFDYGYTF
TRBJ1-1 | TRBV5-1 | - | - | TGCGCCAGCAGCTTGGATGGGGGGTTGAACACTGAAGCTTTCTTT | CASSLDGGLNTEAFF
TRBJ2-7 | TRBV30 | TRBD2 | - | TGTGCCTGGAGTCCCGGGGGGTATAACGAGCAGTACTTC | CAWSPGGYNEQYF
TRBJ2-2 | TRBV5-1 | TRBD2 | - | TGCGCCAGCAGCCTCGGACTAGCGGGAAACACCGGGGAGCTGTTTTTT | CASSLGLAGNTGELFF
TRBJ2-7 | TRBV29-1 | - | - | TGCAGCGTTGAACCGGCGGGCGCCTACGAGCAGTACTTC | CSVEPAGAYEQYF
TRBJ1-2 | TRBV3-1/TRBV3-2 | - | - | TGTGCCAGTACAGGGAAGAACTATGGCTACACCTTC | CASTGKNYGYTF
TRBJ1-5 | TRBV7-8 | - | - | TGTGCCAGCAGCTTAGCGTTGGGGCGATGGAGCCAGCCCCAGCATTTT | CASSLALGRWSQPQHF
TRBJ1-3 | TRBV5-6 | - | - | TGTGCCAGCAGCTTGGGGGCATCTGGAAACACCATATATTTT | CASSLGASGNTIYF
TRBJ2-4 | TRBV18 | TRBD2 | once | TGTGCCAGCTCACCACCGAACATCTGGACGTCGGGGGGAAACATTCAGTACTTC | CASSPPNIWTSGGNIQYF
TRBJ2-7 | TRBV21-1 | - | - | TGTGCCAGCAGCAGTGGGACAGGTGGAAAGATCTACGAGCAGTACTTC | CASSSGTGGKIYEQYF
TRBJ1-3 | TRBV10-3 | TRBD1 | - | TGTGCCATCAGTGGGACGAGACAGGGTTACTCTGGAAACACCATATATTTT | CAISGTRQGYSGNTIYF
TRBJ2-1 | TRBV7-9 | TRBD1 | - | TGTGCCAGCAGCTCTTACAAGGACAGGGTAAATAACAATGAGCAGTTCTTC | CASSSYKDRVNNNEQFF
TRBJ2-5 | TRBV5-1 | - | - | TGCGCCAGCAGAACCGGAGAAACGATCCCACATAACAAAGAGACCCAGTACTTC | CASRTGETIPHNKETQYF
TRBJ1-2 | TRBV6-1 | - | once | TGTGCCAGCAGTGATACTCTAGTAAAAGCAAACTATGGCTACACCTTC | CASSDTLVKANYGYTF
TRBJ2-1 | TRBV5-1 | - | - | TGCGCCAGCAGGCAGGGGTCGGAGAATGAGCAGTTCTTC | CASRQGSENEQFF
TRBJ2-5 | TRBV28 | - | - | TGTGCCAGCAGTCCGCTTGACAGTCAAGAGACCCAGTACTTC | CASSPLDSQETQYF
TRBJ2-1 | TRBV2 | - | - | TGTGCCAGCAGTGCACGAGTCTCCTACAATGAGCAGTTCTTC | CASSARVSYNEQFF
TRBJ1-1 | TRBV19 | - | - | TGTGCCAGTAGTGGCAGGGGATTCACTGAAGCTTTCTTT | CASSGRGFTEAFF
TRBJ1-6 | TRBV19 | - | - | TGTGCCAGTAGTATCGGGTCAGGGGCTCGTAATTCACCCCTCCACTTT | CASSIGSGARNSPLHF
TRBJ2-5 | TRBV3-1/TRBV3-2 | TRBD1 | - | TGTGCCAGCAGCCCACAGGGGGCTTTTATCGAGACCCAGTACTTC | CASSPQGAFIETQYF
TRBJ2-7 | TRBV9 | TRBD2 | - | TGTGCCAGCAGCGACCGACCCGGGACTAGCGGGACCTACGAGCAGTACTTC | CASSDRPGTSGTYEQYF
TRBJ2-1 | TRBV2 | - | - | TGTGCCAGCAGTCCTCGCGGTTTTAATGAGCAGTTCTTC | CASSPRGFNEQFF
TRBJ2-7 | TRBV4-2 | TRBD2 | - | TGTGCCAGCAGCCCTAGCGGGAGGGTTGACGAGCAGTACTTC | CASSPSGRVDEQYF
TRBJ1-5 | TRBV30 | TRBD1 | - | TGTGCCTGGTCGGACAGGATGGATCAGCCCCAGCATTTT | CAWSDRMDQPQHF
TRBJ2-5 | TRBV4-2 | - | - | TGTGCCAGCAGCCAAGGGGAGGCGGGATACCACCCGGAGACCCAGTACTTC | CASSQGEAGYHPETQYF
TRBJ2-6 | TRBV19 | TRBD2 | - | TGTGCCAGTAGAGAGCGGGATCTTCTTAGCTCTGGGGCCAACGTCCTGACTTTC | CASRERDLLSSGANVLTF
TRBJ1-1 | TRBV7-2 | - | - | TGTGCCAGCAGCCCAGGGTCCCCACTGAACACTGAAGCTTTCTTT | CASSPGSPLNTEAFF
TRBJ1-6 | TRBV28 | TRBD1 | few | TGTGCCAGCAGATTAGGGACAGGGTTCGGCACCTATAATTCACCCCTCCACTTT | CASRLGTGFGTYNSPLHF
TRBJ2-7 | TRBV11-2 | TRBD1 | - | TGTGCCAGCAGCCCGAGGGGACAGCCCTACGAGCAGTACTTC | CASSPRGQPYEQYF
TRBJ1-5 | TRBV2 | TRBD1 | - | TGTGCCAGCAGTGGTTTGGGGACAGCCCTTAGCAATCAGCCCCAGCATTTT | CASSGLGTALSNQPQHF
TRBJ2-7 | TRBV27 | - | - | TGTGCCAGCAGTACACACACGCCAAAAAACAGGGAACCCTACGAGCAGTACTTC | CASSTHTPKNREPYEQYF
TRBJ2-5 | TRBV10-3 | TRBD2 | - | TGTGCCATCAGCGGGGGGGGAGAGACCCAGTACTTC | CAISGGGETQYF
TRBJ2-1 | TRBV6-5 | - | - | TGTGCCAGCAGTTACTTAGGGCAGGGCCTAAGAAATGAGCAGTTCTTC | CASSYLGQGLRNEQFF
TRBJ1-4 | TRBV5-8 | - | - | TGTGCCAGCAGCACCGGGAGAGAAAAACTGTTTTTT | CASSTGREKLFF
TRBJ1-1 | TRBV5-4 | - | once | TGTGCCAGCAGCCCGGGGGGGGTCTTGACTGAAGCTTTCTTT | CASSPGGVLTEAFF
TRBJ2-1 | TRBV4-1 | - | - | TGCGCCAGCAGCCAAGCGTTATACAATGAGCAGTTCTTC | CASSQALYNEQFF
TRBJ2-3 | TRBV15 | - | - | TGTGCCACCAGCAGAGATCGGGGTAGCACAGATACGCAGTATTTT | CATSRDRGSTDTQYF
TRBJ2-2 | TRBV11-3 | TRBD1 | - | TGTGCCAGCAGCCGTCGACAGGGGGGTGATAGGAGGGACACCGGGGAGCTGTTTTTT | CASSRRQGGDRRDTGELFF
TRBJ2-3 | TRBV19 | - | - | TGTGCCAGTAGTGGACTACGCAGCACAGATACGCAGTATTTT | CASSGLRSTDTQYF
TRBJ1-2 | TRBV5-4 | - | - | TGTGCCAGCAGCCTTGTGGACAGTGGCTATGGCTACACCTTC | CASSLVDSGYGYTF
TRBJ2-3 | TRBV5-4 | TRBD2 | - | TGTGCCAGCAGTATGCTAGCGGGAGTCATCGCAGATACGCAGTATTTT | CASSMLAGVIADTQYF
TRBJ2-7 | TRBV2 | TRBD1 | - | TGTGCCAGCAGCCTGAACAGGGGAGATTTCGAGCAGTACTTC | CASSLNRGDFEQYF
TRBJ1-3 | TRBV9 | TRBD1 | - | TGTGCCAGCAGCTCACGGACAGGGGTAAACACCATATATTTT | CASSSRTGVNTIYF
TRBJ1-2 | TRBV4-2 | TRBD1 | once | TGTGCCAGCAGCCAAGAGACAGGGTTGGAATCATATGGCTACACCTTC | CASSQETGLESYGYTF
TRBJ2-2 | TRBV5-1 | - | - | TGCGCCAGCACCCCCGGAGGGCCCACCGGGGAGCTGTTTTTT | CASTPGGPTGELFF
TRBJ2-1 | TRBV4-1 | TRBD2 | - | TGCGCCAGCAGCCAAGCCCTTTTTGGGCGGGAGGGCTCCTACAATGAGCAGTTCTTC | CASSQALFGREGSYNEQFF
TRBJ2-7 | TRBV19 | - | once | TGTGCCAGTAGTCCTAGACGTCGAGCAAGCGAGCAGTACTTC | CASSPRRRASEQYF
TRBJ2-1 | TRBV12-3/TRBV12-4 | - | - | TGTGCCAGCAGGAAACTAAGCAATGAGCAGTTCTTC | CASRKLSNEQFF